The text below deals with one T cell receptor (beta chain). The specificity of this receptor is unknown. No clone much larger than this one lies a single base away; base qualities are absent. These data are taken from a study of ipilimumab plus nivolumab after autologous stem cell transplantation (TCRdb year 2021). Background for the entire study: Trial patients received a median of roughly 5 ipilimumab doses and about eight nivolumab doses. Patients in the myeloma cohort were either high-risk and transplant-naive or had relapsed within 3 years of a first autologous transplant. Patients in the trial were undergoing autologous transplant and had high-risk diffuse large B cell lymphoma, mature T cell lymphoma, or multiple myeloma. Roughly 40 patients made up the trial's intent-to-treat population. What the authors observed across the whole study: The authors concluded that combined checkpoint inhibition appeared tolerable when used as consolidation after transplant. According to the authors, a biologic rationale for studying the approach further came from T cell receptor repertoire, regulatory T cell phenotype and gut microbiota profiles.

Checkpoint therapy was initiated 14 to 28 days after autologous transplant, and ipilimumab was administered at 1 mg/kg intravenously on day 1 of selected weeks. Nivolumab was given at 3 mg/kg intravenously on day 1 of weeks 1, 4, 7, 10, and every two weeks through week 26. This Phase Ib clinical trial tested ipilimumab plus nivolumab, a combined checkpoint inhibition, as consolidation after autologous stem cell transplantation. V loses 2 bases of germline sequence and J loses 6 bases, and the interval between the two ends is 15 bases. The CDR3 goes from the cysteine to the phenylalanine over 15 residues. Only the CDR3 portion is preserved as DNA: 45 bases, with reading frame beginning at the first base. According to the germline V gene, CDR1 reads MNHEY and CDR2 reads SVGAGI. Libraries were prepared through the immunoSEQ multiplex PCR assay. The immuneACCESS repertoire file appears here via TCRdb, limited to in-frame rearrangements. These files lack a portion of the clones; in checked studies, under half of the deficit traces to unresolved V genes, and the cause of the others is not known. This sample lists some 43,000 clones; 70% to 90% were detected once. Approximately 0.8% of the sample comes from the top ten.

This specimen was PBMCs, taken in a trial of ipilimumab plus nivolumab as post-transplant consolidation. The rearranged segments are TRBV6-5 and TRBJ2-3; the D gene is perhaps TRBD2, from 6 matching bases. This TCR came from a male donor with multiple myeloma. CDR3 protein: CASSYQSGTWDTQYF. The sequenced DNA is TGTGCCAGCAGTTACCAGAGTGGGACTTGGGATACGCAGTATTTT.